The following is a T cell receptor beta chain sequence with its context. This entry belongs to a study of human T cells and chemical hapten exposure. At the level of the study: Patients, a majority of them female, were diagnosed with alopecia areata, totalis or universalis.

Trimming took 3 bases from V and 8 from J, leaving 17 bases between them. Germline V lookup: CDR1 SQVTM, CDR2 ANQGSEA. This CDR3 has 14 residues. Described time point: pre-sensitization, week 0. Documented treatment: therapeutic diphenylcyclopropenone sensitization with weekly scalp DPC. TCRdb re-called the RACE reads through MiXCR, storing one row per CDR3 protein. Of fewer than 70,000 distinct CDR3 sequences in the sample, around 7% are singletons; the top ten hold approximately 1.7%. The input for sequencing was whole blood, taken in connection with sensitization to the hapten diphenylcyclopropenone (DPC). The sequence came from a woman in her 30s with alopecia areata. Some clones in this sample may be carry-over from other donors' samples. The chain uses TRBV29-1 and TRBJ2-1; D may match TRBD1 or TRBD2 (5 bases each). The CDR3 DNA is TGCAGCGTTGATAGGGACCCCCCGGTGGATGAGCAGTTCTTC. This translates into CSVDRDPPVDEQFF.